The 26 T cell receptor beta chains listed next were all sequenced from one sample in a study of early T cells in non-severe SARS-CoV-2 infection. TCRdb ran MiXCR on the 5' RACE reads and lists one entry per CDR3 protein. The table includes around 100,000 distinct CDR3 sequences, 13% detected once. Sequencing input: whole blood. The source is an adult who was a healthcare worker with PCR-confirmed SARS-CoV-2 infection or an uninfected control (not recorded which).

The genes are TRBV7-2 and TRBJ2-7; 8 nucleotides line up with TRBD2. Trimming cost V 7 bases and J 4 bases; bases outside gene matches: 6. CDR3 length: 13 residues. CDR1 SGHTA and CDR2 FQGNSA come from the germline V gene. The CDR3 region has the DNA TGTGCCAGCAACCCGCGGGGGGTTTACGAGCAGTACTTC. This encodes CASNPRGVYEQYF.

This clonotype was recorded many times. V is TRBV5-1 and J is TRBJ2-7; TRBD1 agrees at 7 bases. Per germline, CDR1 SGHRS and CDR2 YFSETQ. J was trimmed by 0 bases and V by 5 bases; bases with no gene match: 8. The CDR3 has 15 amino acids. In DNA, the CDR3 is TGCGCCAGCAGGGACCCGGACAGGAGCTCCTACGAGCAGTACTTC. Its protein product is CASRDPDRSSYEQYF.

This clonotype has at least ten counts. The chain couples TRBV6-4 to TRBJ2-1; 8 bases align to TRBD2. Germline CDR1 is MRHNA and CDR2 is SNTAGT. The trim removed 2 bases at V and 5 bases at J, leaving 5 bases unmatched. This CDR3 is 15 amino acids long. CDR3 region: CASSDGLAGNNEQFF. The CDR3 coding sequence is TGTGCCAGCAGTGACGGTTTAGCGGGAAACAATGAGCAGTTCTTC.

This chain links TRBV18 with TRBJ2-5; D is unresolved. Between the trimmed V and J ends, which lost 1 base and 5 bases, there was a span of 5 bases. The CDR3 totals 12 residues. Germline CDR1 and CDR2: KGHSH and LQKENI. The CDR3 reads CASSPLEETQYF. In DNA, the CDR3 is TGTGCCAGCTCACCACTTGAGGAGACCCAGTACTTC.

J is TRBJ2-1 and V is TRBV20-1; perhaps TRBD2 as D (6 bases). This CDR3 region has 14 residues. Per the germline V gene, CDR1 is DFQATT and CDR2 is SNEGSKA (reference sequence). V was pared by 3 bases and J by 5 bases, with 14 bases between. The CDR3 spells CSASMAGLDNEQFF. The CDR3 coding sequence is TGCAGTGCTAGTATGGCGGGACTCGACAATGAGCAGTTCTTC.

This chain joins TRBV6-5 and TRBJ1-2; D is ambiguous. Trimming took 11 bases from V and 0 from J, leaving 16 bases between them. This CDR3 contains 14 residues. CDR1 MNHEY and CDR2 SVGAGI come from the germline V gene. The DNA of the CDR3 is TGTGCCTCAAGGCCCGTGACGGCTAACTATGGCTACACCTTC. It encodes CASRPVTANYGYTF.

The V and J genes are TRBV12-3 or TRBV12-4 and TRBJ2-1, with 11 bases fitting TRBD1. CDR3 size: 13 residues. V shed 6 bases and J 12 bases; nucleotides not matched to a gene: 7. CDR3 bases: TGTGCCAGCAGGCCGGACAGGGGGCCGTCGCAGTTCTTC. Protein product: CASRPDRGPSQFF.

This clonotype has more than one count but fewer than ten. The V gene is TRBV10-1, the J gene TRBJ2-3; D not resolved. From germline, CDR1 is WNHNN and CDR2 SYGVQD (reference sequence). CDR3 size: 12 residues. Trimming left V 3 bases short and J 6 bases short, with 7 bases between. CDR3 in amino acids: CASSEVVDTQYF. Written as DNA, the CDR3 is TGCGCCAGCAGTGAAGTCGTGGATACGCAGTATTTT.

With regard to this clonotype: At one boundary the junction diverges from the germline segment, which might be a read error. The chain carries TRBV12-3 or TRBV12-4 and TRBJ2-1, with 9 bases that match TRBD2. The CDR3 loop spans 16 amino acids. The CDR3 DNA reads TGCGCCAGCAGTTTTCGGAGCGGGAGGACCGGGGGAGAGCAGTTCTTC. Its protein is CASSFRSGRTGGEQFF.

This clonotype was observed at least ten times. J is TRBJ1-1 and V is TRBV18, with D possibly TRBD1 on 6 matching bases. The germline V and J ends were trimmed by 6 bases and 1 base, with 12 bases remaining between them. Germline-derived CDR1 and CDR2 are KGHSH and LQKENI. The CDR3 is 14 residues long. The CDR3 reads CASSALDRNTEAFF. The CDR3 DNA reads TGTGCCAGCTCGGCCCTGGACAGGAACACTGAAGCTTTCTTT.

In its sample, this clonotype was seen a few times. The gene calls are TRBV12-3 or TRBV12-4 and TRBJ2-7, with D possibly being TRBD2 (5 bases). This CDR3 region has 13 residues. Trimming removed 4 bases at V and 3 bases at J, with 10 bases between. CDR3 protein: CASSSDGGYEQYF. The CDR3 nucleotides are TGTGCCAGCAGTTCGGACGGAGGCTACGAGCAGTACTTC.

The chain employs TRBV11-3 and TRBJ2-7, with TRBD1 matching 7 bases. This CDR3 is 13 amino acids long. CDR1 is SGHNT and CDR2 is YENEEA in the germline V gene. V dropped 4 bases and J dropped 6; count of bases not matched to a gene: 6. CDR3: CASSCSGDSEQYF. The CDR3 region has the DNA TGTGCCAGCAGCTGTTCAGGGGACAGCGAGCAGTACTTC.

This clonotype was seen repeatedly, ten times or more. DNA for the CDR3: TGTGCCAGCAGTTACAGCACTAGCGGGGTATACGAGCAGTACTTC. Amino acid sequence: CASSYSTSGVYEQYF. The V call is TRBV6-5, the J call TRBJ2-7; 10 nucleotides align to TRBD2. The CDR3 is 15 amino acids. From germline, CDR1 is MNHEY and CDR2 SVGAGI. Trimming at V came to 2 bases and at J to 4 bases, leaving 5 bases not matched to a gene.

This clonotype was counted between two and nine times. This chain connects TRBV11-2 to TRBJ1-4, with unresolved D. The CDR3 runs 13 residues. The germline CDR1 and CDR2 sequences are SGHAT and FQNNGV. With 2 bases removed from V and 6 bases from J, the gap between germline ends came to 7 bases. The chain's CDR3 is CASSLNPDEKLFF. The DNA for the CDR3 is TGTGCCAGCAGCTTAAACCCAGATGAAAAACTGTTTTTT.

This clonotype occurred a few times. This chain connects TRBV25-1 to TRBJ2-3, with D tentatively TRBD2 (6 bases). This CDR3 comprises 13 residues. Germline V gives CDR1 MGHDK, CDR2 SYGVNS. With 6 bases removed from V and 6 bases from J, the gap between germline ends came to 13 bases. The CDR3 region is CASSRAGTDTQYF. The CDR3, as DNA: TGTGCCAGCAGCCGGGCGGGGACGGATACGCAGTATTTT.

This clonotype has a count of ten or more. The chain carries TRBV5-6 and TRBJ2-7; D unresolved. Trimming cost V 2 bases and J 7 bases, with 10 bases left between them. CDR1 is SGHDT, CDR2 YYEEEE, per germline. This CDR3 comprises 12 residues. The CDR3 DNA is TGTGCCAGCAGCTTTCCTGCAGAAGAGCAGTACTTC. This codes for CASSFPAEEQYF. Supplemented by reference TRBV5-6 and TRBJ2-7, the full variable domain reads DAGVTQSPTHLIKTRGQQVTLRCSPKSGHDTVSWYQQALGQGPQFIFQYYEEEERQRGNFPDRFSGHQFPNYSSELNVNALLLGDSALYLCASSFPAEEQYFGPGTRLTVT.

In this sample, this clonotype turned up a few times. CDR3 residues: CASSPRRTSVGGTQYF. DNA for the CDR3: TGTGCCAGCAGCCCGAGGCGGACTAGCGTTGGAGGGACCCAGTACTTC. The chain employs TRBV13 and TRBJ2-5, with 9 bases aligning to TRBD2. The junction had 14 bases not matched to a gene; V was cut back by 5 bases and J by 7 bases. The germline V gene encodes CDR1 PRHDT and CDR2 FYEKMQ (reference sequence). This CDR3 region has 16 residues.

The table lists this clonotype with many counts. The rearrangement uses TRBV2 and TRBJ1-4; a possible D gene is TRBD1 (5 bases). The V gene's germline CDR1 is SNHLY and CDR2 FYNNEI. The CDR3 consists of 15 residues. Trimming removed 2 bases at V and 8 bases at J, with 15 bases between. In nucleotides, the CDR3 is TGTGCCAGCAGTGAAACCGGTCATGAGGGGGAAAAACTGTTTTTT. Translation: CASSETGHEGEKLFF.

This clonotype was counted only a few times. The chain couples TRBV12-3 or TRBV12-4 to TRBJ1-6; TRBD1 might be the D (5 bases). The CDR3 length is 15 residues. Trimming pared 6 bases from V and 8 bases from J, leaving 17 bases between. The CDR3 DNA sequence: TGTGCCAGCAGCCTCTCCAGGGATTGGGATTCACCCCTCCACTTT. Translating gives CASSLSRDWDSPLHF.

This clonotype was picked up one time. This chain links TRBV29-1 with TRBJ2-7; 9 bases line up with TRBD1. The V gene's germline CDR1 is SQVTM and CDR2 ANQGSEA. V lost 5 bases to trimming and J lost 4 bases; unmatched junction nucleotides: 9. The CDR3 consists of 14 residues. In nucleotides, the CDR3 is TGCAGCGTTACGACCGGGACAGGGTTGTACGAGCAGTACTTC. Translation: CSVTTGTGLYEQYF.

The chain couples TRBV20-1 to TRBJ1-5, with D unclear. Germline values: CDR1 DFQATT, CDR2 SNEGSKA (reference sequence). Trimming stripped 6 bases from V and 2 bases from J, with 11 bases between. The CDR3 consists of 13 residues. The CDR3 spells CSARTARNQPQHF. As DNA, the CDR3 is TGCAGTGCCCGGACCGCTCGCAATCAGCCCCAGCATTTT.

This clonotype was found a few times. The genes are TRBV20-1 and TRBJ2-1, with 7 bases lining up with TRBD2. J gave up 8 bases and V 0 bases, and 10 bases lay outside the gene matches. Germline assignment: CDR1 DFQATT and CDR2 SNEGSKA (reference sequence). The CDR3 contains 15 residues. This chain's CDR3 is CSARDPRGSLYEQFF. The CDR3 coding sequence is TGCAGTGCTAGAGATCCCCGCGGGAGTTTATATGAGCAGTTCTTC.

The V gene is TRBV7-2, the J gene TRBJ1-1; TRBD1 matches 8 bases. The CDR3 is 12 residues long. Trimming took 4 bases from V and 5 from J; bases not matched to a gene: 0. Germline V gene lookup returns CDR1 SGHTA and CDR2 FQGNSA. CDR3 bases: TGTGCCAGCAGCTGGGACAGGACTGAAGCTTTCTTT. It encodes CASSWDRTEAFF.

This clonotype was seen ten or more times. The chain is built from TRBV20-1 and TRBJ2-7; TRBD1 agrees at 11 bases. The germline CDR1 and CDR2 sequences are DFQATT and SNEGSKA (reference sequence). The CDR3 runs to 15 residues. Trimming at V came to 1 base and at J to 7 bases, leaving 9 bases not matched to a gene. The CDR3 protein is CSARGPGQGGSEQYF. The CDR3 nucleotides read TGCAGTGCTAGAGGACCGGGACAGGGGGGAAGTGAGCAGTACTTC.

This clonotype occurred many times. V is TRBV6-1 and J is TRBJ1-2, with D uncertain. Germline loops: CDR1 MNHNS, CDR2 SASEGT. The V end lost 2 bases, the J end lost 5 bases, and 15 bases lay between the germline ends. The length of the CDR3 is 15 residues. CDR3 DNA: TGTGCCAGCAGTGAAAGGGCAGATCCCTTTTATGGCTACACCTTC. Amino acid sequence: CASSERADPFYGYTF.

This clonotype has just one count. The germline gene is not matched at one end of the junction; a read error may be the cause. This rearrangement joins TRBV4-2 to TRBJ1-2, with D unresolved. This CDR3 is 11 amino acids long. The germline V gene encodes CDR1 LGHNA and CDR2 YNFKEQ. In DNA, the CDR3 is TGCGCCAGCGGAACTAACTATGGCTACACCTTC. It translates to CASGTNYGYTF.